What follows are 2 T cell receptor beta chains derived from one specimen sequenced in a study of blood T cell repertoires in COVID-19. Only in-frame clones appear in the TCRdb table, and some are missing; sequencing was by immunoSEQ multiplex PCR. Of roughly 150,000 clones listed, 84% are singletons. Sequences were obtained from PBMCs or T cells enriched from blood (not recorded which). These receptor sequences come from a middle-aged man in a cohort exposed to, infected with or recovered from COVID-19 (not recorded which).

The chain carries TRBV6-5 and TRBJ2-1, with 11 positions matching TRBD2. Germline-derived CDR1 and CDR2 are MNHEY and SVGAGI. This CDR3 region has 16 residues. V was clipped by 4 bases and J by 7 bases; unmatched bases: 9. DNA of the CDR3: TGTGCCAGCAGTTTTGTAGCGGGAGGGCCTCGGAATGAGCAGTTCTTC. Encoded protein: CASSFVAGGPRNEQFF.

This chain joins TRBV2 and TRBJ2-5; D is undetermined. Germline CDR1 reads SNHLY; CDR2 reads FYNNEI. This CDR3 contains 15 residues. Between the trimmed V and J ends, which lost 8 bases and 0 bases, there was a span of 16 bases. CDR3 protein: CASGVVELYQETQYF. DNA of the CDR3: TGTGCCAGCGGCGTGGTGGAGTTATACCAAGAGACCCAGTACTTC.